This TCR beta chain came from a study of shared clonotypes between healthy human individuals. Across the study: A couple of women and a few men aged 18 to 49 served as donors.

Every unsorted PBMC PCR replicate was loaded with around 0.3 ug DNA, approximately 30,000 T cell genomes. The table came from immunoSEQ multiplex PCR; TCRdb's copy has only in-frame clones and leaves some out. The sample has roughly 500,000 clones, 81% seen once. A note on this clone: The antigen remains undetermined.

Findings of the study overall: Clonotype sharing levels among donors were expected to vary with sequencing depth. Only a few donors were included, so the genetic and exposure-history diversity represented was limited.

Germline CDR1 and CDR2: MNHEY and SMNVEV (reference sequence). V was pared by 7 bases and J by 0 bases, with 15 bases between. The CDR3 extends over 16 amino acids. The sample taken for sequencing was PBMCs. This rearrangement joins TRBV27 to TRBJ1-4; D uncertain. The TCR originated in a middle-aged woman in good health. Some clones in this sample may be carry-over from other donors' samples. The CDR3 nucleotides read TGTGCCAGCACCATTCCGGGGAAGCCAACTAATGAAAAACTGTTTTTT. As protein: CASTIPGKPTNEKLFF.